The 29 T cell receptor beta chains reported below all come from one sample, sequenced in a study of breast tumors, draining lymph nodes, adjacent tissues. TCRdb reprocessed the multiplex PCR reads via MiXCR and lists one record per CDR3 protein. In the table there are about 130,000 distinct CDR3 sequences, about 22% of which are singletons. The lymph nodes were axillary draining lymph nodes from breast cancer patients. Input material: axillary lymph node tissue. These receptors came from a female donor with breast cancer. Some clones in this sample may be carry-over from other donors' samples.

Points on this clonotype: This could be a read error, since a much larger clone is one nucleotide away. Here the CDR3 reads CTSSLEPRTNSYNEQFF. The CDR3 DNA reads TGTACCAGCAGCTTAGAACCCCGGACTAACTCCTACAATGAGCAGTTCTTC. J is TRBJ2-1 and V is TRBV7-6, with D perhaps matching TRBD2 (6 bases). The CDR3 is 17 residues long. Germline-derived CDR1 and CDR2 are SGHVS and FNYEAQ.

In this sample, this clonotype turned up many times. CDR3 nucleotides: TGCAGTGCGCGTTTAGCGGGACTGTACGAGCAGTACTTC. Amino acids: CSARLAGLYEQYF. The chain carries TRBV20-1 and TRBJ2-7; 8 bases map to TRBD2. Trimming took 6 bases from V and 4 from J; bases not matched to a gene: 8. CDR3 size: 13 residues. CDR1 and CDR2 (germline): DFQATT, SNEGSKA (reference sequence).

This clonotype was detected many times. The chain carries TRBV20-1 and TRBJ2-7; 14 bases map to TRBD2. The CDR3 extends over 16 amino acids. Germline CDR1 DFQATT, CDR2 SNEGSKA (reference sequence). V was pared by 7 bases and J by 6 bases, with 14 bases of the junction left unmatched. Here the CDR3 reads CSVTPRTSGGFGEQYF. CDR3 DNA sequence: TGCAGTGTTACCCCCCGGACTAGCGGGGGGTTCGGCGAGCAGTACTTC.

Ten or more counts support this clonotype. The chain is built from TRBV6-6 and TRBJ1-5, with 8 bases fitting TRBD1. The germline V gene has CDR1 MNHNY and CDR2 SVGAGI (reference sequence). The CDR3 is 13 residues long. Unmatched junction bases numbered 3, after V lost 7 bases and J lost 4 bases. The chain's CDR3 is CASNQGANQPQHF. For the CDR3, the DNA is TGTGCCAGCAATCAGGGGGCGAATCAGCCCCAGCATTTT.

This clonotype was counted many times. V gene TRBV7-9 combines with J gene TRBJ2-5; D is uncertain. Per germline, CDR1 SEHNR and CDR2 FQNEAQ (reference sequence). Trimming removed 3 bases at V and 5 bases at J, with 13 bases between. The CDR3 has 14 amino acids. The CDR3 bases are TGTGCCAGCAGCTTGAACAACCAGGAGGAGACCCAGTACTTC. It translates to CASSLNNQEETQYF.

Turning to this clonotype: A read error may be the cause here, since a much bigger clone is one base away. The genes are TRBV2 and TRBJ1-5; D gene uncertain. Deletions cut 2 bases from V and 4 bases from J, with 12 bases between. The germline CDR1 and CDR2 sequences are SNHLY and FYNNEI. The CDR3 spans 15 residues. The chain's CDR3 is CASSETDETNQPQHF. The CDR3 DNA follows: TGTGCCAGCAGTGAAACTGACGAGACTAATCAGCCCCAGCATTTT. The full variable domain, its missing parts supplied by reference TRBV2 and TRBJ1-5, is EPEVTQTPSHQVTQMGQEVILRCVPISNHLYFYWYRQILGQKVEFLVSFYNNEISEKSEIFDDQFSVERPDGSNFTLKIRSTKLEDSAMYFCASSETDETNQPQHFGDGTRLSIL.

This clonotype was counted many times. This chain uses TRBV7-8 with TRBJ2-1; 14 nucleotides match TRBD2. Losses at the gene ends were 4 bases for V and 3 bases for J; bases not matched to a gene: 5. Looked up from germline, CDR1 is SGHVS and CDR2 is FQNEAQ. The CDR3 runs to 17 residues. CDR3 protein: CASSWTSGRTFYNEQFF. The CDR3 DNA reads as TGTGCCAGCAGCTGGACTAGCGGGAGGACCTTCTACAATGAGCAGTTCTTC.

This clonotype was seen ten or more times. The CDR3 reads CASSHMDRNNSPLHF. CDR3 coding DNA: TGTGCCAGCAGCCACATGGACAGGAATAATTCACCCCTCCACTTT. This rearrangement joins TRBV14 to TRBJ1-6, with 7 bases lining up with TRBD1. Germline CDR1 and CDR2: SGHDN and FVKESK. This CDR3 has 15 residues. The V and J ends lost 3 bases and 5 bases, in that order; junction bases with no gene match: 4.

This clonotype has a count of ten or more. The V gene is TRBV15, the J gene TRBJ2-2, with 8 bases fitting TRBD2. With 0 bases clipped from V and 6 bases from J, the junction kept 6 bases outside the gene matches. The CDR3 length is 16 residues. Germline CDR1 and CDR2: LNHNV and YYDKDF (reference sequence). In DNA, the CDR3 is TGTGCCACCAGCAGAGATAGGAGACTAGCGCCCGGGGAGCTGTTTTTT. The encoded protein is CATSRDRRLAPGELFF.

This clonotype was found once. CDR3 loop: CASSFGRGLASDTQYF. The DNA of the CDR3 is TGCGCCAGCAGCTTCGGACGGGGACTAGCGTCAGATACGCAGTATTTT. The chain uses TRBV5-1 and TRBJ2-3; TRBD2 agrees at 10 bases. V trimming: 2 bases; J trimming: 4 bases; junction bases outside the gene matches: 7. The CDR3 extends over 16 amino acids. Germline V gene lookup returns CDR1 SGHRS and CDR2 YFSETQ.

This clonotype was seen repeatedly, ten times or more. CDR3 loop: CASSGLAGNEQFF. In DNA form, the CDR3 reads TGTGCCAGCAGCGGACTAGCGGGTAATGAGCAGTTCTTC. The J gene is TRBJ2-1, the V gene TRBV6-4, with 11 bases matching TRBD2. The germline V gene encodes CDR1 MRHNA and CDR2 SNTAGT. CDR3 length: 13 residues. Trimming at V came to 6 bases and at J to 7 bases, leaving 2 bases not matched to a gene.

This clonotype was recorded at least ten times. The chain has TRBV30 and TRBJ1-2, with D possibly TRBD1 on 5 matching bases. The CDR3 spans 11 residues. Trimming removed 0 bases at V and 9 bases at J, with 8 bases between. CDR1 and CDR2 from the germline V gene are GTSNPN and SVGIG (reference sequence). As DNA, the CDR3 is TGTGCCTGGAGTGTACAGGAGAGCTACACCTTC. Its protein is CAWSVQESYTF.

This clonotype has a count of ten or more. The gene calls are TRBV6-1 and TRBJ2-1, with 8 bases aligning to TRBD2. The CDR3 consists of 15 residues. V was pared by 4 bases and J by 10 bases, with 12 bases of the junction left unmatched. CDR1 is MNHNS, CDR2 SASEGT, per germline. CDR3 amino acids: CASSASLAGPLEQFF. The DNA for the CDR3 is TGTGCCAGCAGTGCATCCCTAGCGGGCCCTTTAGAGCAGTTCTTC.

For this clonotype: This sequence may be a read error, since a much larger clone differs from it by one base. The CDR3 does not close with the conserved phenylalanine or tryptophan, likely indicating a read error. The chain couples TRBV19 to TRBJ1-4, with 7 positions matching TRBD1. The CDR3 has 16 residues. Per germline, CDR1 LNHDA and CDR2 SQIVND (reference sequence). V shed 4 bases, J shed 4 bases, and the junction held 9 bases outside the gene matches. CDR3 DNA: TGTGCCAGTAGTACTGGATGGGACAGCAATAATGAAAAACTGTTTCTT. Encoded protein: CASSTGWDSNNEKLFL.

The sample holds a few counts of this clonotype. This chain joins TRBV27 and TRBJ2-3, with D possibly being TRBD1 or TRBD2 (5 bases each). The germline V gene has CDR1 MNHEY and CDR2 SMNVEV (reference sequence). The ends were cut back, 2 bases at V and 2 bases at J, with 14 bases in the middle. The CDR3 totals 16 residues. The DNA for the CDR3 is TGTGCCAGCAGTTTACGTACCGGGACCCTCACAGATACGCAGTATTTT. This codes for CASSLRTGTLTDTQYF.

This clonotype occurred many times. The chain is built from TRBV7-2 and TRBJ2-3, with TRBD2 as a possible D gene (6 bases). This CDR3 contains 14 residues. Germline values: CDR1 SGHTA, CDR2 FQGNSA. The ends were cut back, 1 base at V and 3 bases at J, with 8 bases in the middle. The CDR3 nucleotides read TGTGCCAGCAGCTTAGATGGGGGGACAGATACGCAGTATTTT. Translation: CASSLDGGTDTQYF.

This clonotype was found many times. The chain uses TRBV2 and TRBJ2-7, with TRBD2 matching over 13 bases. This CDR3 has 18 residues. With V trimmed by 0 bases and J by 0 bases, 5 bases remained unmatched. Per the germline V gene, CDR1 is SNHLY and CDR2 is FYNNEI. The CDR3 nucleotides read TGTGCCAGCAGTGAAGCTAGGACTAGCGGGAGCTCCTCCTACGAGCAGTACTTC. Its protein product is CASSEARTSGSSSYEQYF.

Worth noting for this clonotype: The junction does not match germline at one end; this may be a read error. This chain connects TRBV20-1 to TRBJ2-7; 10 nucleotides align to TRBD2. The CDR3 length is 21 residues. Germline CDR1 is DFQATT and CDR2 is SNEGSKA (reference sequence). This CDR3 is CSAGDRPTSGKNQRLHSEQYF. As DNA, the CDR3 is TGCAGTGCTGGAGACAGGCCTACTAGCGGGAAGAATCAGCGACTACATTCCGAGCAGTACTTC.

This clonotype was recorded many times. V and J are TRBV12-3 or TRBV12-4 and TRBJ1-2, with D maybe TRBD1 (6 bases). Trimming took 2 bases from V and 6 from J, leaving 13 bases between them. The CDR3 totals 14 residues. CDR3 residues: CASSLTRGRNGYTF. CDR3 sequence (DNA): TGTGCCAGCAGTTTAACCAGGGGAAGGAATGGCTACACCTTC.

About this clonotype itself: This sequence may be a read error, since a much larger clone differs from it by one base. V gene TRBV30 combines with J gene TRBJ2-3; possibly TRBD2 for D (5 bases). The germline V gene encodes CDR1 GTSNPN and CDR2 SVGIG (reference sequence). The CDR3 is made up of 13 amino acids. The CDR3 sequence: CAWAPARADTRYF. CDR3 in DNA: TGTGCCTGGGCTCCGGCGAGGGCAGATACGCGGTATTTT.

This clonotype appeared many times. This rearrangement joins TRBV19 to TRBJ2-1; 14 nucleotides align to TRBD2. V gave up 7 bases and J gave up 0 bases; unmatched junction bases: 11. The CDR3 is 19 amino acids. CDR1 and CDR2 from the germline V gene are LNHDA and SQIVND (reference sequence). CDR3 loop: CASNVPRTSGRSSYNEQFF. The CDR3 DNA reads TGTGCCAGTAACGTCCCTCGGACTAGCGGGAGGAGCTCCTACAATGAGCAGTTCTTC. The full variable domain, in which reference TRBV19 and TRBJ2-1 provide the parts outside the CDR3, is DGGITQSPKYLFRKEGQNVTLSCEQNLNHDAMYWYRQDPGQGLRLIYYSQIVNDFQKGDIAEGYSVSREKKESFPLTVTSAQKNPTAFYLCASNVPRTSGRSSYNEQFFGPGTRLTVL.

This clonotype was recorded at least ten times. The chain joins TRBV7-8 to TRBJ2-1, with no clear D. Germline CDR1 and CDR2: SGHVS and FQNEAQ. Deletions cut 2 bases from V and 5 bases from J, with 13 bases between. CDR3 length equals 15 residues. In nucleotides, the CDR3 is TGTGCCAGCAGCTTAACCCCTAGACCTCACAATGAGCAGTTCTTC. Protein: CASSLTPRPHNEQFF. Full variable domain (remainder filled in from reference TRBV7-8 and TRBJ2-1): GAGVSQSPRYKVAKRGQDVALRCDPISGHVSLFWYQQALGQGPEFLTYFQNEAQLDKSGLPSDRFFAERPEGSVSTLKIQRTQQEDSAVYLCASSLTPRPHNEQFFGPGTRLTVL.

A remark on this clonotype: A much larger clone lies one base from this, so it may be a read error. The chain has TRBV6-1 and TRBJ2-7, with 9 bases matching TRBD2. V lost 7 bases, J lost 2 bases, and 6 bases stayed unmatched. Germline-derived CDR1 and CDR2 are MNHNS and SASEGT. The CDR3 is made up of 14 amino acids. For the CDR3, the DNA is TGTGCCAGCACTCTTAGCGGGAGTGCCTACGAGCAGTACTTC. This gives the protein CASTLSGSAYEQYF.

The chain uses TRBV7-9 and TRBJ2-2; TRBD2 aligns across 7 bases. Germline V lookup: CDR1 SEHNR, CDR2 FQNEAQ (reference sequence). The CDR3 totals 20 residues. V lost 7 bases, J lost 2 bases, and 22 bases stayed unmatched. CDR3 amino acids: CASTITNAPSGVSNTGELFF. CDR3 nucleotide sequence: TGTGCCAGCACCATCACCAACGCGCCTAGCGGAGTCTCAAACACCGGGGAGCTGTTTTTT.

The table lists this clonotype with many counts. Here the CDR3 reads CSVGWDGSPLHF. As DNA, the CDR3 is TGCAGCGTTGGCTGGGACGGTTCACCCCTCCACTTT. This sequence joins TRBV29-1 and TRBJ1-6; possible D gene TRBD1, 5 bases. The CDR3 has 12 amino acids. The germline V gene encodes CDR1 SQVTM and CDR2 ANQGSEA. V lost 4 bases, J lost 9 bases, and 10 bases lay in between.

This clonotype was seen a few times. The V call is TRBV19, the J call TRBJ2-7; D ambiguous. This CDR3 comprises 13 residues. The germline V and J ends were trimmed by 5 bases and 3 bases, with 11 bases remaining between them. The germline gives CDR1 LNHDA, CDR2 SQIVND (reference sequence). CDR3 sequence (DNA): TGTGCCAGTAGTTCTAAATCAGGCTACGAGCAGTACTTC. Translated: CASSSKSGYEQYF.

This clonotype appeared a few times. The rearrangement uses TRBV7-2 and TRBJ2-3; D remains unclear. V lost 2 bases and J lost 2, with 11 bases in between. The CDR3 loop spans 15 amino acids. CDR1 is SGHTA and CDR2 is FQGNSA in the germline V gene. CDR3 protein: CASSLQYSPTDTQYF. For the CDR3, the DNA is TGTGCCAGCAGCTTACAATACTCCCCCACAGATACGCAGTATTTT.

This clonotype was found many times. The chain has TRBV15 and TRBJ1-2; 8 positions agree with TRBD1. CDR1 LNHNV and CDR2 YYDKDF come from the germline V gene (reference sequence). This CDR3 contains 18 residues. The V segment lost 0 bases and the J segment 4 bases; nucleotides outside the gene matches: 13. CDR3 amino acids: CATSRDRRTGGSVYGYTF. In DNA form, the CDR3 reads TGTGCCACCAGCAGAGACCGACGAACAGGGGGATCGGTCTATGGCTACACCTTC.

With respect to this clonotype: A single base separates this from a much larger clone, so it may be a read error. The V gene is TRBV14, the J gene TRBJ2-1; D gene uncertain. Germline-derived CDR1 and CDR2 are SGHDN and FVKESK. This CDR3 is 12 amino acids long. V shed 8 bases and J shed 12 bases, with 17 bases lying between them. This CDR3 is CASGISVVTQFF. CDR3 bases: TGTGCCAGCGGGATTTCAGTGGTGACGCAGTTCTTC.